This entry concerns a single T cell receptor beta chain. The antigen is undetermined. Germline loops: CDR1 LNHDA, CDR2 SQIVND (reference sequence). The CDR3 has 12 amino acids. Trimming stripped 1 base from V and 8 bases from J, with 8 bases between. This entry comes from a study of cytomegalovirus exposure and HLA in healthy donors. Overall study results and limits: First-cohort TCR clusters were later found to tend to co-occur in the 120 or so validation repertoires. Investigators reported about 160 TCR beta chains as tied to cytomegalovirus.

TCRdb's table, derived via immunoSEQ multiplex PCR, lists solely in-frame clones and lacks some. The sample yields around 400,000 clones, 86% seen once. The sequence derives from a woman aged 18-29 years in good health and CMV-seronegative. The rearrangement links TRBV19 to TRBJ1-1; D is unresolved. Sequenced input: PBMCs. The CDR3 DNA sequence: TGTGCCAGTAGTATAGGGGAGGTAGAAGCTTTCTTT. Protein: CASSIGEVEAFF.